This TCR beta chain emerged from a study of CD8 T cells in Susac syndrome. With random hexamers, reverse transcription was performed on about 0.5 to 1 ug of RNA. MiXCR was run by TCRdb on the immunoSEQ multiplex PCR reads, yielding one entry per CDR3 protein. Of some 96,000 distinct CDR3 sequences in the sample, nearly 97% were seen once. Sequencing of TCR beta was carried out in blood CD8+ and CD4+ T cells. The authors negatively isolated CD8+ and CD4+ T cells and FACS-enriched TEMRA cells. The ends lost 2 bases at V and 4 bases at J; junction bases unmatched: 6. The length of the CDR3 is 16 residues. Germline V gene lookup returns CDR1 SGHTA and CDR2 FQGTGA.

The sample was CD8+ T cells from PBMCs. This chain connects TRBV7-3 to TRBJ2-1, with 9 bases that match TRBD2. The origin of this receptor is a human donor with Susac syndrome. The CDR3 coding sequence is TGTGCCAGCAGCTTAGGGCCTAGCGGGGAGTACAATGAGCAGTTCTTC. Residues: CASSLGPSGEYNEQFF.